This is a list of T cell receptor beta chains from one sample in a study of cytomegalovirus exposure and HLA in healthy donors. Profiled with immunoSEQ multiplex PCR; TCRdb holds only in-frame clones, not every one. The top ten hold roughly 3% of the sample, which has about 160,000 clones, over 65% seen once. Sequences were obtained from PBMCs. Every receptor here comes from a woman aged 40 to 50 in good health and CMV-seronegative. Each CDR3 is given with its conserved first and last residue. Fields, in order: clone size, V gene, J gene, D gene, CDR3 DNA, CDR3 protein. D genes are given only for firm matches. Where a row states a size, it is once, few, many or the class of an expanded clone; other rows omit it.

-	TRBV9	TRBJ2-3	-	TGTGCCAGCAGCGTACTCGGGGGCACAGATACGCAGTATTTT	CASSVLGGTDTQYF
-	TRBV4-1	TRBJ1-2	-	TGCGCCAGCAGCCGGGTGGGGGCGGTTTTCGGCGGCTACACCTTC	CASSRVGAVFGGYTF
few	TRBV4-1	TRBJ2-3	-	TGCGCCAGCAGCCAAGTGGCAGGCCTCACAGATACGCAGTATTTT	CASSQVAGLTDTQYF
-	TRBV27	TRBJ2-5	-	TGTGCCAGCAGTTTATCGTACGATTTGGGGGGGCGCCGGGAGACCCAGTACTTC	CASSLSYDLGGRRETQYF
-	TRBV5-1	TRBJ2-7	TRBD2	TGCGCCAGCAGCTGGACTAGCGGGGGAGACGAGCAGTACTTC	CASSWTSGGDEQYF
-	TRBV5-4	TRBJ2-7	-	TGTGCCAGCAGCACGGGTGCGAGTATGACCTACGAGCAGTACTTC	CASSTGASMTYEQYF
-	TRBV6-1	TRBJ1-2	TRBD1	TGTGCCAGCAGACTCAGGGGACAGGGGGCGCGTGGCTACACCTTC	CASRLRGQGARGYTF
-	TRBV28	TRBJ1-2	-	TGTGCCAGCACTTGGAGGGTTCCTGGCTACACCTTC	CASTWRVPGYTF
-	TRBV2	TRBJ1-5	-	TGTGCCAGCAAAGTTGTCCGGAATCAGCCCCAGCATTTT	CASKVVRNQPQHF
-	TRBV10-1	TRBJ1-2	TRBD1	TGCGCCAGCAGTCCGACAGGGTTTAGCTATGGCTACACCTTC	CASSPTGFSYGYTF
-	TRBV6-6	TRBJ2-1	-	TGTGCCAGCAGTTTGGTCACAGCCTATGAGCAGTTCTTC	CASSLVTAYEQFF
-	TRBV10-3	TRBJ1-2	-	TGTGCCATCAGTGATTGGGCAGTTTATGGCTGCACCTTC	CAISDWAVYGCTF
-	TRBV28	TRBJ1-1	-	TGTGCCATAAAGGGGGGGTTTTGGAAGAACACTGAAGCTTTCTTT	CAIKGGFWKNTEAFF
-	TRBV6-5	TRBJ1-2	-	TGTGCCAGCAAGGCCGGGGGGGACTATGGCTACACCTTC	CASKAGGDYGYTF
-	TRBV6-6	TRBJ1-6	-	TGTGCCAGCAGTCTAGGCGGGAGCTCCTATAATTCACCCCTCCACTTT	CASSLGGSSYNSPLHF
-	TRBV5-1	TRBJ1-1	-	TGCGCCAGCAGCATGGGACGGGTCTTT	CASSMGRVF
few	TRBV7-8	TRBJ1-5	-	TGTGCCAGCAGCTTAGGTCACAACCAGCCCCAGCATTTT	CASSLGHNQPQHF
-	TRBV9	TRBJ2-5	-	TGTGCCAGCAGCGCGGACGTCAGGGGACTAAGGGAGACCCAGTACTTC	CASSADVRGLRETQYF
few	TRBV21-1	TRBJ1-5	-	TGTGCCGGGGAGGACTCCAATCAGCCCCAGCATTTT	CAGEDSNQPQHF
-	TRBV7-2	TRBJ1-2	TRBD1	TGTGCCAGCAGCTCCGGGACAGGGTTCTATGGCTACACCTTC	CASSSGTGFYGYTF
once	TRBV5-1	TRBJ2-1	TRBD2	TGCGCCAGCAGCCAACGAATCACTAGCGGCCCAAATGAGCAGTTCTTC	CASSQRITSGPNEQFF
-	TRBV10-3	TRBJ2-3	-	TGTGCCATCAGTAGCGCAGATACGCAGTATTTT	CAISSADTQYF